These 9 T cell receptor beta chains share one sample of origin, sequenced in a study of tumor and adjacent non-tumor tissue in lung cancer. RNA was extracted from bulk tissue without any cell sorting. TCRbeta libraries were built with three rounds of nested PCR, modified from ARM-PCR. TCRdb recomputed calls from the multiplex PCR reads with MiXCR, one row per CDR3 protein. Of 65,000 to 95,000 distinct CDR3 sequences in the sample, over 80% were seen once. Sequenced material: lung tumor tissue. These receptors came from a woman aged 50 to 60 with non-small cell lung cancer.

This CDR3 is CASGFRQAFDEQFF. For the CDR3, the DNA is TGTGCCAGTGGCTTCCGACAGGCTTTCGACGAGCAGTTCTTC. The chain is built from TRBV11-1 and TRBJ2-1; the D gene is possibly TRBD1 (6 bases). The CDR3 consists of 14 residues. Trimming removed 9 bases from V and 10 bases from J, with 22 bases in between. Germline V CDR1 and CDR2: SGHAT, FQDESV (reference sequence).

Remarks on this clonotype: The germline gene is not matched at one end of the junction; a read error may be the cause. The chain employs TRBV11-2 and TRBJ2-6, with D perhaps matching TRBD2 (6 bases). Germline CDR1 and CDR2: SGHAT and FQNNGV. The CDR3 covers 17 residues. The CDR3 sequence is CGSSLNRDSSGANVMTF. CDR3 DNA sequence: TGTGGCAGCAGCTTAAATCGGGACTCCTCTGGGGCCAACGTCATGACTTTC.

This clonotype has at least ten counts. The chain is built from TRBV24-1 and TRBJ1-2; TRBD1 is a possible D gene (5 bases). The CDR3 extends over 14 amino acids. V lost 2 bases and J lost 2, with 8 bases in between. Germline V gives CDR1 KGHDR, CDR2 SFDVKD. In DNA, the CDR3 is TGTGCCACCAGTGATTCGGGACGGAACTATGGCTACACCTTC. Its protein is CATSDSGRNYGYTF.

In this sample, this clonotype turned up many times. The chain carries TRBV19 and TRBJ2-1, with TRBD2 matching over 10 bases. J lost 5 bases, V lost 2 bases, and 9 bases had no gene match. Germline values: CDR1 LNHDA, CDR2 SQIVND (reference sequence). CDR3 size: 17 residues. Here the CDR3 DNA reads TGTGCCAGTAGTATAATCTCCGGACTAGCGGACCACAATGAGCAGTTCTTC. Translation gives CASSIISGLADHNEQFF. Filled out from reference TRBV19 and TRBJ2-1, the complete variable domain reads DGGITQSPKYLFRKEGQNVTLSCEQNLNHDAMYWYRQDPGQGLRLIYYSQIVNDFQKGDIAEGYSVSREKKESFPLTVTSAQKNPTAFYLCASSIISGLADHNEQFFGPGTRLTVL.

The CDR3 loop reads CASSSPGAVELFF. The CDR3 nucleotides are TGTGCCAGCAGCTCCCCAGGGGCCGTGGAGCTGTTTTTT. The chain has TRBV7-3 and TRBJ2-2, with D tentatively TRBD1 (6 bases). The CDR3 is 13 residues long. In germline, CDR1 is SGHTA, CDR2 FQGTGA. V was pared by 4 bases and J by 10 bases, with 13 bases between.

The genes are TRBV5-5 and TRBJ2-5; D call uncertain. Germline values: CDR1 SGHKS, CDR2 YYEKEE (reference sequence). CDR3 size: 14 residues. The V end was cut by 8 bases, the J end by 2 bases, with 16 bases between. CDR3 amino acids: CASGLLALQETQYF. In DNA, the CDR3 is TGTGCCAGTGGCTTGTTGGCTCTTCAAGAGACCCAGTACTTC.

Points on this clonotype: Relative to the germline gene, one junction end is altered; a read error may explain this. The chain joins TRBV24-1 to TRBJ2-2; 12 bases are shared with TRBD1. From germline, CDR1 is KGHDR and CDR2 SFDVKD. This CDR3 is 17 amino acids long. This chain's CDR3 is CATSDSRDRGRGGKLFF. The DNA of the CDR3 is TGTGCTACCAGTGACTCCCGGGACAGGGGGCGCGGCGGGAAGCTGTTTTTT.

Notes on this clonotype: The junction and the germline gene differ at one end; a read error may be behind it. CDR3 sequence: CASSQDGGRGTETFF. DNA for the CDR3: TGTGCCAGCAGCCAAGACGGGGGACGGGGGACTGAAACTTTCTTT. V usage is TRBV4-2 and J usage is TRBJ1-1; D is perhaps TRBD1 (5 bases). The CDR3 is 15 amino acids. CDR1 and CDR2 (germline): LGHNA, YNFKEQ.

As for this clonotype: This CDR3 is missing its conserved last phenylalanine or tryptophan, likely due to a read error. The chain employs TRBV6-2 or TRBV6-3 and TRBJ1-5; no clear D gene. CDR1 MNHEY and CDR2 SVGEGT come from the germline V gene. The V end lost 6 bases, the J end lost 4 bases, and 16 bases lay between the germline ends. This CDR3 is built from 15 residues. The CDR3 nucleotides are TGTGCCAGCAGCCTGCAATTAAATAGTAATCAGCCCCAGCATCTT. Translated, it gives CASSLQLNSNQPQHL.